These 21 T cell receptor beta chains were sequenced from one sample in a study of CD8 T cells in ankylosing spondylitis. The study's findings and limits: What appeared characteristic of ankylosing spondylitis blood was a TCR beta motif of fewer than ten highly homologous variants.

Their antigens are not known. One entry per CDR3 protein, called by TCRdb with MiXCR from the 5' RACE reads. There are around 490,000 distinct CDR3 sequences in the sample; less than 6% occur only once, and around 3.4% lies in the top ten. Sequencing was performed on blood, either unsorted or a sorted T cell fraction (not recorded which). These receptors originate from a male donor with ankylosing spondylitis.

The chain carries TRBV7-9 and TRBJ2-1; a weak D match, TRBD2 (6 bases). This CDR3 contains 12 residues. Per the germline V gene, CDR1 is SEHNR and CDR2 is FQNEAQ (reference sequence). The ends were cut back, 9 bases at V and 3 bases at J, with 9 bases in the middle. In DNA, the CDR3 is TGTGCCAGTGGGGGGAACTACAATGAGCAGTTCTTC. It codes for CASGGNYNEQFF.

This rearrangement joins TRBV6-2 or TRBV6-3 to TRBJ1-1; no firm D call. V gave up 7 bases and J gave up 0 bases, with 9 bases separating them. Germline V gives CDR1 MNHEY, CDR2 SVGEGT. This CDR3 region has 13 residues. The CDR3 protein is CASTHGMNTEAFF. The CDR3 DNA is TGTGCCAGCACCCACGGGATGAACACTGAAGCTTTCTTT.

In its sample, this clonotype was seen many times. This rearrangement joins TRBV6-4 to TRBJ1-2, with D possibly TRBD1 on 6 matching bases. Trimming stripped 6 bases from V and 7 bases from J, with 18 bases between. From germline, CDR1 is MRHNA and CDR2 SNTAGT. The CDR3 has 14 residues. The CDR3 region has the DNA TGTGCCAGCAGGGGACCGGGCCAAGGGGGTGGCTACACCTTC. Amino acids: CASRGPGQGGGYTF.

This clonotype came up many times. J is TRBJ2-1 and V is TRBV7-2; no definite D call. The V end lost 3 bases, the J end lost 0 bases, and 12 bases lay between the germline ends. CDR3 length equals 16 residues. From germline, CDR1 is SGHTA and CDR2 FQGNSA. The CDR3 reads CASSFFTRSSYNEQFF. The CDR3 DNA is TGTGCCAGCAGCTTTTTCACCCGGAGCTCCTACAATGAGCAGTTCTTC.

The table lists this clonotype with many counts. The chain uses TRBV4-2 and TRBJ2-3; tentative D call: TRBD1 (6 bases). With 2 bases removed from V and 4 bases from J, the gap between germline ends came to 13 bases. The germline CDR1 and CDR2 sequences are LGHNA and YNFKEQ. This CDR3 region has 15 residues. CDR3 in DNA: TGTGCCAGCAGCCAAACTGGGGGCGTATCAGATACGCAGTATTTT. Translated: CASSQTGGVSDTQYF.

This clonotype was detected many times. The V and J genes are TRBV7-9 and TRBJ2-7; D remains unclear. Germline values: CDR1 SEHNR, CDR2 FQNEAQ (reference sequence). V lost 10 bases, J lost 6 bases, and 19 bases lay in between. The CDR3 extends over 13 amino acids. In DNA, the CDR3 is TGTGCCACCAACCGACCCTTCGATCGCGAGCAGTACTTC. It yields the protein CATNRPFDREQYF.

This clonotype was detected ten times or more. The chain employs TRBV7-9 and TRBJ2-3; D not certain. There are 11 residues in the CDR3. Germline loops: CDR1 SEHNR, CDR2 FQNEAQ (reference sequence). V was trimmed by 5 bases and J by 4 bases, leaving 4 bases between them. The CDR3 DNA follows: TGTGCCAGCAGCAATTCAGATACGCAGTATTTT. This encodes CASSNSDTQYF.

The table lists this clonotype with many counts. The rearrangement uses TRBV4-3 and TRBJ2-3; possibly TRBD1 for D (5 bases). V lost 2 bases and J lost 4, with 10 bases in between. The CDR3 has 14 amino acids. The germline gives CDR1 LGHNA, CDR2 YSLEER. The CDR3 DNA sequence: TGCGCCAGCAGCCAATGGTGGGGCCCAGATACGCAGTATTTT. Its protein is CASSQWWGPDTQYF.

In this sample, this clonotype turned up many times. This chain connects TRBV11-2 to TRBJ2-3; no clear D gene. The CDR3 is made up of 12 amino acids. The V end was cut by 5 bases, the J end by 9 bases, with 12 bases between. Germline V gives CDR1 SGHAT, CDR2 FQNNGV. CDR3: CASSPQRSTQYF. The CDR3 DNA follows: TGTGCCAGCAGCCCCCAAAGGAGCACGCAGTATTTT.

This clonotype showed up many times. The J gene is TRBJ2-7, the V gene TRBV10-3, with D maybe TRBD1 (6 bases). The germline V and J ends were trimmed by 0 bases and 3 bases, with 15 bases remaining between them. The CDR3 covers 16 residues. In germline, CDR1 is ENHRY, CDR2 SYGVKD. CDR3 loop: CAISESSQGLRYEQYF. The CDR3 DNA reads TGTGCCATCAGTGAGTCGAGCCAGGGGCTCCGCTACGAGCAGTACTTC.

In its sample, this clonotype was seen many times. The chain links TRBV15 to TRBJ1-4; maybe TRBD1 (5 bases). The CDR3 sequence is 14 residues long. The germline gives CDR1 LNHNV, CDR2 YYDKDF (reference sequence). V dropped 5 bases and J dropped 3 bases, with 10 bases sitting between them. Here the CDR3 reads CATSAGRPNEKLFF. The DNA for the CDR3 is TGTGCCACCAGCGCGGGACGGCCTAATGAAAAACTGTTTTTT.

In its sample, this clonotype was seen many times. This chain joins TRBV4-2 and TRBJ2-2; the D call may be TRBD1 or TRBD2 (5 bases each). Looked up from germline, CDR1 is LGHNA and CDR2 is YNFKEQ. The CDR3 length is 17 residues. V was cut by 0 bases and J by 0 bases, with 11 bases left in between. CDR3: CASSQDMGDANTGELFF. For the CDR3, the DNA is TGTGCCAGCAGCCAAGATATGGGGGACGCGAACACCGGGGAGCTGTTTTTT.

This clonotype was picked up a small number of times. The V and J genes are TRBV7-2 and TRBJ2-1; D is unresolved. This CDR3 is 12 amino acids long. Deletions cut 3 bases from V and 9 bases from J, with 9 bases between. Looked up from germline, CDR1 is SGHTA and CDR2 is FQGNSA. CDR3 region: CASSFPQPEQFF. In nucleotides, the CDR3 is TGTGCCAGCAGCTTCCCTCAGCCTGAGCAGTTCTTC.

Note on this clonotype: A read error may account for a junction end that differs from germline. The chain combines TRBV6-1 with TRBJ2-7; 7 nucleotides agree with TRBD2. Germline V gene sequence: CDR1 MNHNS, CDR2 SASEGT. The CDR3 runs to 13 residues. CDR3 bases: TGTGCCAGCACCTCGGGGGGTACCTACGAGCAGTGCTTC. It yields the protein CASTSGGTYEQCF.

This clonotype has at least ten counts. V usage is TRBV7-2 and J usage is TRBJ2-7, with 9 bases identical to TRBD2. Per germline, CDR1 SGHTA and CDR2 FQGNSA. The V gene end was trimmed by 3 bases and the J gene end by 3 bases; junction bases not matched to a gene: 9. CDR3 length: 16 residues. The chain's CDR3 is CASSFGFGRGGYEQYF. In nucleotides, the CDR3 is TGTGCCAGCAGCTTCGGGTTTGGGCGGGGGGGCTACGAGCAGTACTTC.

This clonotype has at least ten counts. V gene TRBV20-1 combines with J gene TRBJ2-7; 8 bases map to TRBD2. Unmatched junction bases numbered 3, after V lost 5 bases and J lost 0 bases. The CDR3 has 13 residues. Germline V lookup: CDR1 DFQATT, CDR2 SNEGSKA (reference sequence). The CDR3 bases are TGCAGTGCTCAGACTAGCGTCTCCTACGAGCAGTACTTC. Residues: CSAQTSVSYEQYF.

This clonotype was observed a handful of times. This chain joins TRBV9 and TRBJ2-1; possible D gene TRBD2, 7 bases. The CDR3 covers 17 residues. CDR1 is SGDLS and CDR2 is YYNGEE in the germline V gene. Trimming shortened V by 4 bases and J by 3 bases, and 20 bases separated the two germline ends. CDR3 bases: TGTGCCAGCAGCTCAGAGGGGGGGGCTAGCGGCTACAATGAGCAGTTCTTC. Protein product: CASSSEGGASGYNEQFF. The variable domain in full, with the rest retrieved from reference TRBV9 and TRBJ2-1, is DSGVTQTPKHLITATGQRVTLRCSPRSGDLSVYWYQQSLDQGLQFLIQYYNGEERAKGNILERFSAQQFPDLHSELNLSSLELGDSALYFCASSSEGGASGYNEQFFGPGTRLTVL.

The sample holds many counts of this clonotype. This rearrangement joins TRBV20-1 to TRBJ2-1; TRBD2 agrees at 9 bases. CDR3 length equals 14 residues. Germline-derived CDR1 and CDR2 are DFQATT and SNEGSKA (reference sequence). J gave up 8 bases and V 6 bases, and 11 bases lay outside the gene matches. CDR3 loop: CSAYLAGMAYEQFF. Here the CDR3 DNA reads TGCAGTGCGTATCTAGCGGGAATGGCATATGAGCAGTTCTTC.

This clonotype occurred many times. The chain has TRBV4-2 and TRBJ1-1; tentative D call: TRBD1 (6 bases). Germline V CDR1 and CDR2: LGHNA, YNFKEQ. The CDR3 loop spans 17 amino acids. V was trimmed by 1 base and J by 0 bases, leaving 15 bases between them. CDR3 sequence reads: CASSQGGTFLMNTEAFF. The CDR3 bases are TGTGCCAGCAGCCAAGGCGGGACATTTCTCATGAACACTGAAGCTTTCTTT.

The gene calls are TRBV6-1 and TRBJ2-2; D gene uncertain. The germline V and J ends were trimmed by 2 bases and 4 bases, with 14 bases remaining between them. Germline V CDR1 and CDR2: MNHNS, SASEGT. The CDR3 has 16 residues. CDR3 nucleotide sequence: TGTGCCAGCAGTGAACGCGGTACAGACCTCACCGGGGAGCTGTTTTTT. Protein: CASSERGTDLTGELFF.

At least ten counts were recorded for this clonotype. The rearrangement joins TRBV29-1 to TRBJ2-7; a weak D match, TRBD2 (5 bases). Germline CDR1 SQVTM, CDR2 ANQGSEA. The CDR3 sequence is 13 residues long. The V end lost 6 bases, the J end lost 4 bases, and 16 bases lay between the germline ends. Written as DNA, the CDR3 is TGCAGCGTCCAGACCCTCGGCGGGTACGAGCAGTACTTC. It translates to CSVQTLGGYEQYF.